This T cell receptor (beta chain) appears in the sequencing data of a study of blood T cell repertoires in COVID-19. Study as a whole: Italy, Spain and the United States were the sources of the convalescent and acute COVID-19 samples. In each case, the material was cDNA or gDNA derived from T cells, B-cell-depleted T cells, or PBMCs.

This clone was recorded only once. The germline gives CDR1 SGHAT, CDR2 FQNNGV. The CDR3 is 17 amino acids. Trimming cost V 5 bases and J 1 base; bases outside gene matches: 14. How the authors handled the data: Estimated nucleated cell counts came from reference gene primer amplification. Clones were read by immunoSEQ multiplex PCR, and TCRdb kept only the in-frame ones, dropping some. From that table come the V and J calls and clone size; the DNA was used to work out D and trimming. This repertoire shows around 250,000 clones, around nine tenths found once; its top ten account for under 9%. The chain recombines TRBV11-2 with TRBJ2-7; 7 bases line up with TRBD1. This TCR was sampled from a woman in her 70s with active or convalescent COVID-19. The sequenced sample consisted of peripheral blood. CDR3 in DNA: TGTGCCAGCAGCCAGAGAGTCGGGGACAGCCAGTCCTACGAGCAGTACTTC. This translates into CASSQRVGDSQSYEQYF. Combining the CDR3 with reference TRBV11-2 and TRBJ2-7 gives the whole variable domain EAGVAQSPRYKIIEKRQSVAFWCNPISGHATLYWYQQILGQGPKLLIQFQNNGVVDDSQLPKDRFSAERLKGVDSTLKIQPAKLEDSAVYLCASSQRVGDSQSYEQYFGPGTRLTVT.